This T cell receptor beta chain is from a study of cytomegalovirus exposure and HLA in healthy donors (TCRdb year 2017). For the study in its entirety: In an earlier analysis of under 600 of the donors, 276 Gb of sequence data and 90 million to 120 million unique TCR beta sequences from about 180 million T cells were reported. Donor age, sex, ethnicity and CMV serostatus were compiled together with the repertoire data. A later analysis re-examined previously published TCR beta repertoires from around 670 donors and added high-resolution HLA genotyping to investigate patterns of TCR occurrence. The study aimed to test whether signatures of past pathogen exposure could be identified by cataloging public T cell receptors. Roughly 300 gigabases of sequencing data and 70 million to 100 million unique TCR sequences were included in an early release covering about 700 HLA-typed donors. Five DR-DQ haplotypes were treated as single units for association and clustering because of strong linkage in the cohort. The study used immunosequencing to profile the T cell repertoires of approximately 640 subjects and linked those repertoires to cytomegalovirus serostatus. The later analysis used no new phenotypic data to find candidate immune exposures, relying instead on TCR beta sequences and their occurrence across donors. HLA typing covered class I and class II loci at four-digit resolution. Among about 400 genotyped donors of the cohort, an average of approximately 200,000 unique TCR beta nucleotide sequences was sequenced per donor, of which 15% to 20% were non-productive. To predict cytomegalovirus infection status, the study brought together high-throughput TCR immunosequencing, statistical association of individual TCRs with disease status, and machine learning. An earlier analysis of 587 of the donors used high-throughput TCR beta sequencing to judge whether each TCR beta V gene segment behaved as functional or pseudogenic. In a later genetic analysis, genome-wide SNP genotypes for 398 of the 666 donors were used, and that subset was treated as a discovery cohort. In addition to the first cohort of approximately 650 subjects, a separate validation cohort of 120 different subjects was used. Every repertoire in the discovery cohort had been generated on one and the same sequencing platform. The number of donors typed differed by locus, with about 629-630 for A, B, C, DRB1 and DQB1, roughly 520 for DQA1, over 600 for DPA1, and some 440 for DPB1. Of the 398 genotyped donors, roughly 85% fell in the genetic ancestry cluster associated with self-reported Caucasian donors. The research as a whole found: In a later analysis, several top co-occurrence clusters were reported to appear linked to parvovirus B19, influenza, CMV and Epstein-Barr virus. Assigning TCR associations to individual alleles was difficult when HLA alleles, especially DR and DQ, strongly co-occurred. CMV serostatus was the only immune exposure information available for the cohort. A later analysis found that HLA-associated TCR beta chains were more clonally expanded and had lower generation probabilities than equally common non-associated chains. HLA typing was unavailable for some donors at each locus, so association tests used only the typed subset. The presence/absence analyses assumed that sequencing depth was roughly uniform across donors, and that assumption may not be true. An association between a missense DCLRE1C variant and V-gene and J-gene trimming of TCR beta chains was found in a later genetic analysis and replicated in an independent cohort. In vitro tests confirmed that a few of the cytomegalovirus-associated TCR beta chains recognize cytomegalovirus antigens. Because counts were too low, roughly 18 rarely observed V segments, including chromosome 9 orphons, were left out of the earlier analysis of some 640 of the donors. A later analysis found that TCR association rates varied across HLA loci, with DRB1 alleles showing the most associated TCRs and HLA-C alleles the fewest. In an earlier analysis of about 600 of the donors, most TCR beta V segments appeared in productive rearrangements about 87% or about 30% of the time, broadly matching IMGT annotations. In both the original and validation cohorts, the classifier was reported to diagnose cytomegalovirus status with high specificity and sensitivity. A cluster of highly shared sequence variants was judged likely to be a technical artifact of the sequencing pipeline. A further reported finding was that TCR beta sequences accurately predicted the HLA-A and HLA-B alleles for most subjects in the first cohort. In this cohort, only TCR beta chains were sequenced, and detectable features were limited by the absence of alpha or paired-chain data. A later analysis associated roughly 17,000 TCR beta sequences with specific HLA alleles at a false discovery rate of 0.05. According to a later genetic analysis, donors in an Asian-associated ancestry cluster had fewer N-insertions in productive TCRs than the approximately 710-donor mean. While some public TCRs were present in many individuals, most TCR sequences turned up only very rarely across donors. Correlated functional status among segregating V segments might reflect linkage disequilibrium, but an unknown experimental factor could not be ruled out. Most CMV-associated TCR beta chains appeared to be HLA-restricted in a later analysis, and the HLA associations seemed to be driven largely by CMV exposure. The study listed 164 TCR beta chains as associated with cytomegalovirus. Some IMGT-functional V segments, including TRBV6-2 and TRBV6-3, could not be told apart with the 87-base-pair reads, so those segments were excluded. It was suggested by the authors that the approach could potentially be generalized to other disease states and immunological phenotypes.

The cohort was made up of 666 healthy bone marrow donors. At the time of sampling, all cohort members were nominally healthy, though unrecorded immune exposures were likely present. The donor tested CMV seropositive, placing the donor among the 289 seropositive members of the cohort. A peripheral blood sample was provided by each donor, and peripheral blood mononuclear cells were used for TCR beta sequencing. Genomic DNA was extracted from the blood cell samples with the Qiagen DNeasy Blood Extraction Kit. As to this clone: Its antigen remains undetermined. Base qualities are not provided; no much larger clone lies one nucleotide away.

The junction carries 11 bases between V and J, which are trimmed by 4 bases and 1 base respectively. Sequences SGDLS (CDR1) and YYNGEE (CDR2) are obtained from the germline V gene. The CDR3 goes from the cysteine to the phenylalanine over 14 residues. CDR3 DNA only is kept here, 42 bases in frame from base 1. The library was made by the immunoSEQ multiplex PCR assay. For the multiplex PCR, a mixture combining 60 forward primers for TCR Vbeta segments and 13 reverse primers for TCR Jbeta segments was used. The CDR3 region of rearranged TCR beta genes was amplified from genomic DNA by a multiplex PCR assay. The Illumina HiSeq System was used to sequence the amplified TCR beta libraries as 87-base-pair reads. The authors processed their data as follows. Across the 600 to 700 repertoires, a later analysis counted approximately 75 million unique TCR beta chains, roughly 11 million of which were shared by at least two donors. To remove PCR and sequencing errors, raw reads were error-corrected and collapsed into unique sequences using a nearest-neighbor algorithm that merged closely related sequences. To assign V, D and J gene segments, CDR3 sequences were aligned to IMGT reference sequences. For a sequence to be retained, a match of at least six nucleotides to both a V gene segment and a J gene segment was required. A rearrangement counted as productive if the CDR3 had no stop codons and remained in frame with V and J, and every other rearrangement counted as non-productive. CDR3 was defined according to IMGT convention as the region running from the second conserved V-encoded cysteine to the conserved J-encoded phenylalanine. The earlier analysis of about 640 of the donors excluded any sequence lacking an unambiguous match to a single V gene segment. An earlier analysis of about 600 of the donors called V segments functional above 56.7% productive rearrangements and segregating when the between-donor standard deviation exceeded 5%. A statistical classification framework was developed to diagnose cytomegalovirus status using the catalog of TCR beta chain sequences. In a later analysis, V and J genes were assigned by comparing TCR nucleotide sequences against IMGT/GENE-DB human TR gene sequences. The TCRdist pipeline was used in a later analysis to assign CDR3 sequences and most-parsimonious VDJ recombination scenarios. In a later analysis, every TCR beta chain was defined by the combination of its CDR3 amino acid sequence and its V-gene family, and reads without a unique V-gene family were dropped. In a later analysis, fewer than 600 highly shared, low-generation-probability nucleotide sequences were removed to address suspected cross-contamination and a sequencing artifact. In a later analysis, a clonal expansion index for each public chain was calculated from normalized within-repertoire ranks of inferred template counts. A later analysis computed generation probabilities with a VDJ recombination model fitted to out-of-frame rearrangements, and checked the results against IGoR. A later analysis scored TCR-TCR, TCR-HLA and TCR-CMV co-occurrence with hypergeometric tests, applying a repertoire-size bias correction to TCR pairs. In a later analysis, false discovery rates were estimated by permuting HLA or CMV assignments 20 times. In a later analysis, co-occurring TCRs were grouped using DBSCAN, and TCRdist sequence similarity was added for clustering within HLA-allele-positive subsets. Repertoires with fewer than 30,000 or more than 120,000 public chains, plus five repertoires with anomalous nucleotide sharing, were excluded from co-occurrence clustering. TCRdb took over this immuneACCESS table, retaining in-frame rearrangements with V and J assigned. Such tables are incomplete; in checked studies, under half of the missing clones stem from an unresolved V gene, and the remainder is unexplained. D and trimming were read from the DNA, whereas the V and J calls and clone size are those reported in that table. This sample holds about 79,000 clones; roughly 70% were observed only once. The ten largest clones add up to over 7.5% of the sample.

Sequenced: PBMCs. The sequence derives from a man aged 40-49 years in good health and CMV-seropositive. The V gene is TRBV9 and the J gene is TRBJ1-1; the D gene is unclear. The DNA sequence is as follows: TGTGCCAGCAGCTTCCAGGCGAAGAACACTGAAGCTTTCTTT. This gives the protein CASSFQAKNTEAFF.